This T cell receptor beta chain was observed in a study of somatic mutations in cytotoxic T cells in rheumatoid arthritis. Profiled with immunoSEQ multiplex PCR; TCRdb holds only in-frame clones, not every one. The sample carries roughly 32,000 clones, approximately 78% recorded once. V shed 1 base and J shed 2 bases, with 2 bases lying between them. The germline gives CDR1 SNHLY, CDR2 FYNNEI. The CDR3 loop spans 12 amino acids. This clone came up a few times. This chain joins TRBV2 and TRBJ1-2; D gene uncertain. Source material: CD8+ T cells sorted from blood. This receptor was identified in an adult with rheumatoid arthritis. CDR3 DNA sequence: TGTGCCAGCAGTGAAGGGAACTATGGCTACACCTTC. Protein product: CASSEGNYGYTF.